This T cell receptor (beta chain) was recovered during a study of cytomegalovirus exposure and HLA in healthy donors. Across the whole study: Early on, a data release was issued that held 65 million to 100 million unique TCRs from HLA-typed donors. Study conclusions and caveats: Indistinguishability led to the exclusion of some V segments, TRBV6-2 and TRBV6-3 included. Across all donors, roughly uniform sequencing depth was an assumption of the presence/absence analyses. Later analysis identified a missense DCLRE1C variant that was linked to TCR beta V- and J-gene trimming.

The PCR employed 60 Vbeta primers together with 13 Jbeta primers. The data were produced by immunoSEQ multiplex PCR, yet TCRdb's version contains in-frame clones alone and is incomplete. This table has around 140,000 clones, 73% appearing once. Germline assignment: CDR1 SGHNT and CDR2 YENEEA. V was clipped by 6 bases and J by 5 bases; unmatched bases: 10. The CDR3 consists of 15 residues. This clone showed up just a few times. The antigen remains undetermined. The sample taken for sequencing was PBMCs. This rearrangement joins TRBV11-3 to TRBJ2-1; 7 bases map to TRBD2. The sequence was collected from a young woman in good health and CMV-seronegative. In DNA, the CDR3 is TGTGCCAGCAGACCGGGTGGGAGCGGGAACAATGAGCAGTTCTTC. Its translation is CASRPGGSGNNEQFF.